One and the same sample provided the 22 T cell receptor beta chains below, sequenced in a study of CD8 T cells in ankylosing spondylitis. Using its own MiXCR run on the 5' RACE reads, TCRdb lists one record per CDR3 protein. This table has approximately 42,000 distinct CDR3 sequences, 4% appearing once. Sequenced material: blood, either unsorted or a sorted T cell fraction (not recorded which). The origin of the receptors is a female donor with ankylosing spondylitis or in good health (not recorded which).

This rearrangement joins TRBV9 to TRBJ2-1; TRBD1 matches 9 bases. V dropped 3 bases and J dropped 8; count of bases not matched to a gene: 12. Germline V gene sequence: CDR1 SGDLS, CDR2 YYNGEE. The CDR3 totals 16 residues. The CDR3 here is CASSGTSGQGPDEQFF. The DNA for the CDR3 is TGTGCCAGCAGCGGCACGTCTGGACAGGGGCCTGATGAGCAGTTCTTC. Full variable domain (remainder filled in from reference TRBV9 and TRBJ2-1): DSGVTQTPKHLITATGQRVTLRCSPRSGDLSVYWYQQSLDQGLQFLIQYYNGEERAKGNILERFSAQQFPDLHSELNLSSLELGDSALYFCASSGTSGQGPDEQFFGPGTRLTVL.

Only a few counts were recorded for this clonotype. The chain uses TRBV9 and TRBJ1-1; D perhaps matches TRBD1 (6 bases). V was clipped by 4 bases and J by 4 bases, with 17 bases between them. Germline lookup yields CDR1 SGDLS and CDR2 YYNGEE. The CDR3 consists of 15 residues. CDR3 DNA sequence: TGTGCCAGCAGCCTTAGAGGGGGTGATGGCACTGAAGCTTTCTTT. Its protein product is CASSLRGGDGTEAFF.

This clonotype was counted ten times or more. The V gene is TRBV9, the J gene TRBJ2-2; D is unclear. Trimming removed 0 bases from V and 5 bases from J, with 5 bases in between. The CDR3 runs to 13 residues. The germline CDR1 and CDR2 sequences are SGDLS and YYNGEE. CDR3 DNA sequence: TGTGCCAGCAGCGTAGGGACGACCGGGGAGCTGTTTTTT. It is translated as CASSVGTTGELFF.

This clonotype appeared many times. The V call is TRBV9, the J call TRBJ2-2; D is unclear. Germline CDR1 is SGDLS and CDR2 is YYNGEE. Trimming took off 4 bases at V and 4 bases at J, with 20 bases between the two ends. CDR3 length: 17 residues. In DNA, the CDR3 is TGTGCCAGCAGCCTTACCCCCCCAGGAGTCGGCACCGGGGAGCTGTTTTTT. As protein: CASSLTPPGVGTGELFF.

This clonotype was counted many times. The rearrangement links TRBV6-5 to TRBJ2-5; maybe TRBD1 (6 bases). The V and J ends lost 2 bases and 5 bases respectively, with 18 bases between them. CDR1 MNHEY and CDR2 SVGAGI come from the germline V gene. This CDR3 region has 16 residues. The CDR3 nucleotides are TGTGCCAGCAGTTACGGGCCCTCAGGGGCGGGCGAGACCCAGTACTTC. This codes for CASSYGPSGAGETQYF.

At least ten counts were recorded for this clonotype. The chain uses TRBV9 and TRBJ2-7; a weak D match, TRBD2 (5 bases). The CDR3 is 13 residues long. CDR1 is SGDLS, CDR2 YYNGEE, per germline. Trimming shortened V by 1 base and J by 7 bases, and 12 bases separated the two germline ends. The CDR3 nucleotides are TGTGCCAGCAGCGTATACGTAGCGTCGGAGCAGTACTTC. This encodes CASSVYVASEQYF.

Ten or more counts support this clonotype. The V call is TRBV9, the J call TRBJ2-2; D unresolved. Germline assignment: CDR1 SGDLS and CDR2 YYNGEE. CDR3 length: 13 amino acids. V was clipped by 0 bases and J by 4 bases, with 4 bases between them. The CDR3 DNA is TGTGCCAGCAGCGTAGGACCCACCGGGGAGCTGTTTTTT. It encodes CASSVGPTGELFF.

This clonotype has at least ten counts. The rearrangement joins TRBV9 to TRBJ2-1, with 7 positions matching TRBD1. This CDR3 comprises 14 residues. From germline, CDR1 is SGDLS and CDR2 YYNGEE. The V segment lost 3 bases and the J segment 4 bases; nucleotides outside the gene matches: 4. The CDR3 protein is CASSDGTAYNEQFF. The CDR3 bases are TGTGCCAGCAGCGATGGGACAGCTTACAATGAGCAGTTCTTC.

This clonotype has a count of ten or more. The chain is built from TRBV9 and TRBJ2-2, with 8 bases lining up with TRBD2. The CDR3 sequence is 15 residues long. Germline V gives CDR1 SGDLS, CDR2 YYNGEE. J lost 6 bases, V lost 2 bases, and 6 bases had no gene match. The CDR3 loop reads CASSVGTSYAGELFF. The CDR3 region has the DNA TGTGCCAGCAGCGTTGGGACTAGTTATGCCGGGGAGCTGTTTTTT.

This clonotype was recorded many times. The V call is TRBV9, the J call TRBJ2-1, with 12 bases matching TRBD2. Germline trimming cut 0 bases from V and 2 bases from J; bases unmatched to any gene: 0. Germline V gene data show CDR1 as SGDLS and CDR2 as YYNGEE. CDR3 size: 16 residues. The CDR3, as DNA: TGTGCCAGCAGCGTAGGACTAGCGGGGGCCTACAATGAGCAGTTCTTC. Protein sequence: CASSVGLAGAYNEQFF.

This clonotype was seen at least ten times. This chain links TRBV9 with TRBJ1-2; 11 bases line up with TRBD1. From germline, CDR1 is SGDLS and CDR2 YYNGEE. The CDR3 is 14 residues long. V lost 3 bases to trimming and J lost 8 bases; unmatched junction nucleotides: 6. CDR3 in amino acids: CASSGGQGAMGYTF. The CDR3 coding sequence is TGTGCCAGCAGCGGTGGACAGGGGGCGATGGGCTACACCTTC.

This clonotype has ten or more counts. V gene TRBV9 combines with J gene TRBJ2-1; 13 bases are shared with TRBD2. V shed 3 bases and J 4 bases; nucleotides not matched to a gene: 4. Germline CDR1 and CDR2: SGDLS and YYNGEE. The CDR3 covers 16 residues. The CDR3 protein is CASSARLAGGYNEQFF. CDR3 coding DNA: TGTGCCAGCAGCGCACGACTAGCGGGGGGTTACAATGAGCAGTTCTTC.

This clonotype has ten or more counts. The chain has TRBV9 and TRBJ2-7; tentatively, D is TRBD1 (5 bases). The CDR3 totals 14 residues. From germline, CDR1 is SGDLS and CDR2 YYNGEE. V gave up 0 bases and J gave up 2 bases, with 9 bases separating them. In DNA form, the CDR3 reads TGTGCCAGCAGCGTAGGGCAGGGTCCCTACGAGCAGTACTTC. It encodes CASSVGQGPYEQYF. Filled out from reference TRBV9 and TRBJ2-7, the complete variable domain reads DSGVTQTPKHLITATGQRVTLRCSPRSGDLSVYWYQQSLDQGLQFLIQYYNGEERAKGNILERFSAQQFPDLHSELNLSSLELGDSALYFCASSVGQGPYEQYFGPGTRLTVT.

This clonotype showed up many times. The chain couples TRBV9 to TRBJ1-2; no reliable D call. Trimming took 0 bases from V and 6 from J, leaving 9 bases between them. Germline V gives CDR1 SGDLS, CDR2 YYNGEE. This CDR3 is built from 13 residues. The CDR3 nucleotides are TGTGCCAGCAGCGTAGGAGCTGGGGATGGCTACACCTTC. It codes for CASSVGAGDGYTF.

The sample holds a few counts of this clonotype. A single base separates this from a much larger clone, so it may be a read error. The chain is built from TRBV9 and TRBJ2-3, with D unclear. The CDR3 runs 13 residues. Trimming removed 0 bases at V and 6 bases at J, with 8 bases between. CDR1 and CDR2 from the germline V gene are SGDLS and YYNGEE. The CDR3 reads CASSVEDADTQYF. CDR3 DNA: TGTGCCAGCAGCGTAGAAGACGCGGATACGCAGTATTTT.

This clonotype was recorded many times. The chain couples TRBV9 to TRBJ1-5, with D uncertain. The CDR3 is made up of 14 amino acids. Trimming pared 4 bases from V and 1 base from J, leaving 9 bases between. Germline V gene data show CDR1 as SGDLS and CDR2 as YYNGEE. In DNA form, the CDR3 reads TGTGCCAGCAGCTCCACTGGCAGCAATCAGCCCCAGCATTTT. This encodes CASSSTGSNQPQHF.

This chain links TRBV9 with TRBJ2-1, with no clear D. This CDR3 spans 15 amino acids. Trimming shortened V by 0 bases and J by 2 bases, and 9 bases separated the two germline ends. Looked up from germline, CDR1 is SGDLS and CDR2 is YYNGEE. Here the CDR3 reads CASSVGPGPYNEQFF. The CDR3 DNA sequence: TGTGCCAGCAGCGTAGGTCCTGGCCCCTACAATGAGCAGTTCTTC. The whole variable domain, remainder taken from reference TRBV9 and TRBJ2-1, is DSGVTQTPKHLITATGQRVTLRCSPRSGDLSVYWYQQSLDQGLQFLIQYYNGEERAKGNILERFSAQQFPDLHSELNLSSLELGDSALYFCASSVGPGPYNEQFFGPGTRLTVL.

There are many counts of this clonotype. This chain links TRBV9 with TRBJ2-3; D remains ambiguous. Germline CDR1 and CDR2: SGDLS and YYNGEE. This CDR3 has 15 residues. V gave up 5 bases and J gave up 0 bases, with 13 bases separating them. CDR3 sequence reads: CASSERASSTDTQYF. CDR3 coding DNA: TGTGCCAGCAGTGAACGTGCAAGCAGCACAGATACGCAGTATTTT.

Ten or more counts support this clonotype. V and J are TRBV9 and TRBJ2-1, with TRBD2 matching over 9 bases. V lost 5 bases and J lost 2; bases outside the gene matches: 5. Germline V CDR1 and CDR2: SGDLS, YYNGEE. There are 15 residues in the CDR3. This CDR3 is CASSKTSGPYNEQFF. The CDR3 DNA reads TGTGCCAGCAGTAAGACTAGCGGCCCCTACAATGAGCAGTTCTTC.

This clonotype was recorded at least ten times. The chain recombines TRBV9 with TRBJ2-7; 9 nucleotides agree with TRBD2. Germline V gene lookup returns CDR1 SGDLS and CDR2 YYNGEE. Trimming cost V 1 base and J 7 bases; bases outside gene matches: 9. This CDR3 spans 15 amino acids. This CDR3 reads CASSVLASGEGEQYF. DNA for the CDR3: TGTGCCAGCAGCGTATTGGCTAGCGGGGAGGGAGAGCAGTACTTC.

This clonotype was counted ten times or more. J is TRBJ2-7 and V is TRBV9; D is ambiguous. Trimming shortened V by 7 bases and J by 0 bases, and 14 bases separated the two germline ends. CDR1 and CDR2 (germline): SGDLS, YYNGEE. This CDR3 is built from 14 residues. CDR3 residues: CASGPHSVSYEQYF. The DNA of the CDR3 is TGTGCCAGCGGACCCCACTCGGTCTCCTACGAGCAGTACTTC.

This clonotype has a count of ten or more. The genes are TRBV9 and TRBJ2-5, with 8 bases identical to TRBD2. The CDR3 is made up of 16 amino acids. Germline assignment: CDR1 SGDLS and CDR2 YYNGEE. Trimming took 4 bases from V and 2 from J; bases not matched to a gene: 10. CDR3 sequence (DNA): TGTGCCAGCAGCCCGTCCGGGGCGGGGGGACAAGAGACCCAGTACTTC. This gives the protein CASSPSGAGGQETQYF.